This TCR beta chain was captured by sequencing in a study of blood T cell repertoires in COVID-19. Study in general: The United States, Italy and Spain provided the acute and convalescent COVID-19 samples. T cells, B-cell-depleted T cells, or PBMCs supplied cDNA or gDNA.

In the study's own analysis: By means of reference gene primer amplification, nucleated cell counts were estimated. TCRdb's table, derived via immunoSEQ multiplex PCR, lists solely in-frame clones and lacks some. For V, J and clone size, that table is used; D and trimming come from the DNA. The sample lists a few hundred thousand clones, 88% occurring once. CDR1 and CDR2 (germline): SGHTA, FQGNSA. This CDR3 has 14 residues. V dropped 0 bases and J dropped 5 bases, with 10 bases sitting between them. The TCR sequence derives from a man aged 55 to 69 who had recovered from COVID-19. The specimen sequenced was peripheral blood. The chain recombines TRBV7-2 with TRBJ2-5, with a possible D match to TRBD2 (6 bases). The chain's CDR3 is CASSLAGGLETQYF. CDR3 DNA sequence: TGTGCCAGCAGCTTAGCGGGGGGACTCGAGACCCAGTACTTC.